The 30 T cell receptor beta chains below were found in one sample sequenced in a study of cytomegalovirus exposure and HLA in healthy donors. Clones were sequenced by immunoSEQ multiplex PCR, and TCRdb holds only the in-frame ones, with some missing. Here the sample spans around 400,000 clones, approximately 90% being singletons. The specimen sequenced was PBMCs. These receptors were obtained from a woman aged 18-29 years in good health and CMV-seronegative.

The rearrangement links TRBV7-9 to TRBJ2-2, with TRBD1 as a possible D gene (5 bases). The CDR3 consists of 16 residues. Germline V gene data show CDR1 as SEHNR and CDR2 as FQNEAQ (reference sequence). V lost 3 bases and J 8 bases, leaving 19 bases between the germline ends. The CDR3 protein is CASSLGRSPDRGELFF. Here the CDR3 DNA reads TGTGCCAGCAGCTTGGGCCGGTCGCCCGACAGAGGGGAGCTGTTTTTT.

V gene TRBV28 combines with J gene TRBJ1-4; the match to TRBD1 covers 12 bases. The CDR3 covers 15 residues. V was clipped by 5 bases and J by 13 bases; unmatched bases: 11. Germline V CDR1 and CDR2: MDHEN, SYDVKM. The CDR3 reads CASSLGTGGPGGLFF. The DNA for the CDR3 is TGTGCCAGCAGTCTAGGGACAGGGGGCCCTGGGGGACTGTTTTTT.

This CDR3 is CASSQRSGLAGNYNEQFF. For the CDR3, the DNA is TGCGCCAGCAGCCAAAGGTCGGGACTAGCGGGAAACTACAATGAGCAGTTCTTC. The chain recombines TRBV4-1 with TRBJ2-1; 13 positions match TRBD2. This CDR3 spans 18 amino acids. CDR1 and CDR2 from the germline V gene are MGHRA and YSYEKL. V lost 2 bases and J lost 3; bases outside the gene matches: 7.

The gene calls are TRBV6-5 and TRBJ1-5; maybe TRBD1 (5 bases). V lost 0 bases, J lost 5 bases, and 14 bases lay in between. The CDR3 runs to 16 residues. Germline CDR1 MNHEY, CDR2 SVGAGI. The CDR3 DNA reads TGTGCCAGCAGTTACTCCAGGGTCTTAGGGGATCAGCCCCAGCATTTT. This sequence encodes CASSYSRVLGDQPQHF.

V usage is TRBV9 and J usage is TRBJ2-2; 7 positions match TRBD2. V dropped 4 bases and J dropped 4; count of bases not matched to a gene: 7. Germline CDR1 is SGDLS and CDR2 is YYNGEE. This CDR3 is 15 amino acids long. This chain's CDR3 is CASSPRERGTGELFF. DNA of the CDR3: TGTGCCAGCAGCCCGCGGGAGCGGGGCACCGGGGAGCTGTTTTTT.

CDR3 amino acids: CASSSSGIDEQFF. Here the CDR3 DNA reads TGTGCCAGCAGCTCTAGCGGGATAGATGAGCAGTTCTTC. This chain links TRBV7-2 with TRBJ2-1, with 9 bases fitting TRBD2. The CDR3 spans 13 residues. From germline, CDR1 is SGHTA and CDR2 FQGNSA. J was trimmed by 8 bases and V by 4 bases; bases with no gene match: 3.

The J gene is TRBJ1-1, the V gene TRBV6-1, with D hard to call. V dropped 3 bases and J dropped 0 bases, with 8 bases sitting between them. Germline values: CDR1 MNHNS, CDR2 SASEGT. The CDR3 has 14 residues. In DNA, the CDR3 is TGTGCCAGCAGTGAGCGAGTCATGAACACTGAAGCTTTCTTT. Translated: CASSERVMNTEAFF.

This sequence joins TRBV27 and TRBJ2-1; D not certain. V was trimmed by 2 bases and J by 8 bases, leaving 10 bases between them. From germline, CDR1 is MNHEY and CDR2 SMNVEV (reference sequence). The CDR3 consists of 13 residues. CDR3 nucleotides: TGTGCCAGCAGTTTACACGGTGTCTATGAGCAGTTCTTC. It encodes CASSLHGVYEQFF.

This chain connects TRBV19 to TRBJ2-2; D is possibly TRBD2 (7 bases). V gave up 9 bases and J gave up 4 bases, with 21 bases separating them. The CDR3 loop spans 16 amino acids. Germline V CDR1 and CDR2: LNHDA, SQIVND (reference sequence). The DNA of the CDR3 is TGTGCCAGCAGATTTGAGGGGGGGGGCCCCACCGGGGAGCTGTTTTTT. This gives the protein CASRFEGGGPTGELFF.

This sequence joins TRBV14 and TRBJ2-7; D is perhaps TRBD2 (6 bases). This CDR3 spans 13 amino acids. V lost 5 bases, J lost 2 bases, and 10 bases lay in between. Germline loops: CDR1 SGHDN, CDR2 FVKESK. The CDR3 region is CASSYGRAYEQYF. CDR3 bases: TGTGCCAGCAGCTACGGGAGAGCCTACGAGCAGTACTTC.

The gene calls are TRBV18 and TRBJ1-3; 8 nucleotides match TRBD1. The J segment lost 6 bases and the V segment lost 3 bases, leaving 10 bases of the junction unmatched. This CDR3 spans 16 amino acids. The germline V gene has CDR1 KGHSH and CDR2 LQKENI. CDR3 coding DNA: TGTGCCAGCTCACCGACCCACGGACAGGGAGCAAACACCATATATTTT. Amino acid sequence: CASSPTHGQGANTIYF.

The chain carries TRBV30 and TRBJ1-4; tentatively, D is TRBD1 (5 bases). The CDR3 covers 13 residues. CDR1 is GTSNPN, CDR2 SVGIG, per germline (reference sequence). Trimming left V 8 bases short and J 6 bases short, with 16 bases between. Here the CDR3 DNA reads TGTGCCAGTTTATGGGGGGGAGATGAAAAACTGTTTTTT. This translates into CASLWGGDEKLFF.

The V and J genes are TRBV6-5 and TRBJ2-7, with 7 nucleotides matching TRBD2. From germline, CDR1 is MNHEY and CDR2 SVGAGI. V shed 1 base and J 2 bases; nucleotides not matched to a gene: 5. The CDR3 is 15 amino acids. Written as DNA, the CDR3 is TGTGCCAGCAGTTACTTGGGCGGGAGAACCTACGAGCAGTACTTC. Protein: CASSYLGGRTYEQYF.

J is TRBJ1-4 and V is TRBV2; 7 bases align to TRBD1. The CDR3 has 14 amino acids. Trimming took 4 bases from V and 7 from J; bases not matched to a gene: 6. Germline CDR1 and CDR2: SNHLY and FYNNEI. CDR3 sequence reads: CASSGTGAGEKLFF. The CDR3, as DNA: TGTGCCAGCAGTGGAACAGGGGCGGGTGAAAAACTGTTTTTT.

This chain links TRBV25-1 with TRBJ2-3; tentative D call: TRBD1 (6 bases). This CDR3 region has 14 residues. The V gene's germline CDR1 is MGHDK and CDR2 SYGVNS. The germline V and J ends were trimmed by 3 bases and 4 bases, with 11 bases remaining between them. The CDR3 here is CASSDTGKSDTQYF. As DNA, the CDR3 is TGTGCCAGCAGTGATACAGGGAAGTCAGATACGCAGTATTTT.

The CDR3 reads CASRPRDRGSKKLFF. Written as DNA, the CDR3 is TGTGCCAGCAGGCCTAGGGACAGGGGCTCGAAAAAACTGTTTTTT. The chain combines TRBV7-6 with TRBJ1-4; 10 bases agree with TRBD1. Germline V gives CDR1 SGHVS, CDR2 FNYEAQ. The ends lost 6 bases at V and 9 bases at J; junction bases unmatched: 10. There are 15 residues in the CDR3.

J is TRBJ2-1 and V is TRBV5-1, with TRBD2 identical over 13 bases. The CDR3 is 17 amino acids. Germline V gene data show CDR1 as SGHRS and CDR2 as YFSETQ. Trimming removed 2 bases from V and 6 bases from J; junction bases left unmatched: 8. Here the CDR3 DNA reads TGCGCCAGCAGCTTTCCCCGAACTAGCGGGGGGGGCAATGAGCAGTTCTTC. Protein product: CASSFPRTSGGGNEQFF.

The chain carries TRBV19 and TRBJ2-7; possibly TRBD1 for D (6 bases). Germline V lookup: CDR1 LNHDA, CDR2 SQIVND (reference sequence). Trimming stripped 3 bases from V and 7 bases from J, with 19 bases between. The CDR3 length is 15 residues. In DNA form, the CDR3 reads TGTGCCAGTAGTATTACGCCGGGACACGTCGCAGAGCAGTACTTC. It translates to CASSITPGHVAEQYF.

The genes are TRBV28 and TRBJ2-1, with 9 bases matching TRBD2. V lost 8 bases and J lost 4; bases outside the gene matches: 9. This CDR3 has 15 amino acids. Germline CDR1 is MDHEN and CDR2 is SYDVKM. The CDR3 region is CASVAGETPYNEQFF. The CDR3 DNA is TGTGCCAGCGTAGCGGGGGAAACTCCATACAATGAGCAGTTCTTC.

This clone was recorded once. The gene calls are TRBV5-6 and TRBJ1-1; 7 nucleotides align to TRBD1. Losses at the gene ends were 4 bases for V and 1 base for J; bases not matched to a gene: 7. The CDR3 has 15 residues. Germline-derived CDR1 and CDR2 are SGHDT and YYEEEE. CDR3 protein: CASSPDRVSNTEAFF. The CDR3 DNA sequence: TGTGCCAGCAGCCCCGACAGGGTATCGAACACTGAAGCTTTCTTT. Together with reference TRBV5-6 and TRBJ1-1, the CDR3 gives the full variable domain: DAGVTQSPTHLIKTRGQQVTLRCSPKSGHDTVSWYQQALGQGPQFIFQYYEEEERQRGNFPDRFSGHQFPNYSSELNVNALLLGDSALYLCASSPDRVSNTEAFFGQGTRLTVV.

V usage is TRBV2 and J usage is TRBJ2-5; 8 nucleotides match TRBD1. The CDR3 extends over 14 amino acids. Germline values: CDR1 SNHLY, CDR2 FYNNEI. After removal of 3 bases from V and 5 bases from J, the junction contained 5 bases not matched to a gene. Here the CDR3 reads CASSDQGAFETQYF. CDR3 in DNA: TGTGCCAGCAGTGATCAGGGGGCTTTCGAGACCCAGTACTTC.

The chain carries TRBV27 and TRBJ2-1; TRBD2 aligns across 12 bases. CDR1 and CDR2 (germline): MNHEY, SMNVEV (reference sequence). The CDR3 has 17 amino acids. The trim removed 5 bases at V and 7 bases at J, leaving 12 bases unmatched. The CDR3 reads CASSPLLAGGPRNEQFF. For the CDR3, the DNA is TGTGCCAGCAGTCCCCTCCTAGCGGGGGGGCCGAGGAATGAGCAGTTCTTC.

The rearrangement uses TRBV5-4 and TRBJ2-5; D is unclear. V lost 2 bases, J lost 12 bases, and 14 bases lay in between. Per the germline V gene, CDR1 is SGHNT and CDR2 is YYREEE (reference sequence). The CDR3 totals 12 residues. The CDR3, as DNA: TGTGCCAGCAGCTTTAAACAAGAGCTAGAGTACTTC. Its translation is CASSFKQELEYF. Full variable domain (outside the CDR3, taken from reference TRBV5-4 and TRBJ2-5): ETGVTQSPTHLIKTRGQQVTLRCSSQSGHNTVSWYQQALGQGPQFIFQYYREEENGRGNFPPRFSGLQFPNYSSELNVNALELDDSALYLCASSFKQELEYFGPGTRLLVL.

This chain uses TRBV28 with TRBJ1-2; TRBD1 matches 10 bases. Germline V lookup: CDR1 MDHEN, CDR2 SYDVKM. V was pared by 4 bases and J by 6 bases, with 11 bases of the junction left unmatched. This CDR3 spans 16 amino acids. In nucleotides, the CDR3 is TGTGCCAGCAGTTCGCCGTCGACAGGGGGCTGGGATGGCTACACCTTC. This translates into CASSSPSTGGWDGYTF.

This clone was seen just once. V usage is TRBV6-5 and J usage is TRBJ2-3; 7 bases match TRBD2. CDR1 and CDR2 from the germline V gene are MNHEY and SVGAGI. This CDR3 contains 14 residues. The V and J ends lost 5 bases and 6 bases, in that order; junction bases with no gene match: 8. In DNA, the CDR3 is TGTGCCAGCAGTCCGCGGGAGATGCTGGATACGCAGTATTTT. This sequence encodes CASSPREMLDTQYF.

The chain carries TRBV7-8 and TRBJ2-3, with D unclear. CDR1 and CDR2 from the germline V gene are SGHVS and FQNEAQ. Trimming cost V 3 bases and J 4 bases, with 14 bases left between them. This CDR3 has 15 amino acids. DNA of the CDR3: TGTGCCAGCAGCTTGCAGTCCGGAGTGCCAGATACGCAGTATTTT. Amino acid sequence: CASSLQSGVPDTQYF.

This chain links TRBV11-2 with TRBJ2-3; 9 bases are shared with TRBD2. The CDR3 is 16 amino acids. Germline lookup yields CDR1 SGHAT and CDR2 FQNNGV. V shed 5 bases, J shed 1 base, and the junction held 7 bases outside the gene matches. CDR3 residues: CASSPLAGSRTDTQYF. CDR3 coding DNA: TGTGCCAGCAGCCCCCTAGCGGGGAGCCGCACAGATACGCAGTATTTT.

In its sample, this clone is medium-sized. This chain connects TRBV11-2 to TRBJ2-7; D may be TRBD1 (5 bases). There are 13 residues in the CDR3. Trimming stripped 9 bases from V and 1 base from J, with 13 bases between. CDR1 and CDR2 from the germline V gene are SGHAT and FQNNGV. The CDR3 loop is CASKGQASYEQYF. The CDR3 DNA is TGTGCCAGTAAGGGGCAGGCATCCTACGAGCAGTACTTC.

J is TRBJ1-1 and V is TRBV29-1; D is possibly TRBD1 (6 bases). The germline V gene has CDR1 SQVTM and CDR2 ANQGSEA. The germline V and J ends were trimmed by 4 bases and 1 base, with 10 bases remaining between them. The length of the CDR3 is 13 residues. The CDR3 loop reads CSVGTGSNTEAFF. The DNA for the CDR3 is TGCAGCGTTGGTACAGGGTCGAACACTGAAGCTTTCTTT. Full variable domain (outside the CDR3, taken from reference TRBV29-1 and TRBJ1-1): SAVISQKPSRDICQRGTSLTIQCQVDSQVTMMFWYRQQPGQSLTLIATANQGSEATYESGFVIDKFPISRPNLTFSTLTVSNMSPEDSSIYLCSVGTGSNTEAFFGQGTRLTVV.

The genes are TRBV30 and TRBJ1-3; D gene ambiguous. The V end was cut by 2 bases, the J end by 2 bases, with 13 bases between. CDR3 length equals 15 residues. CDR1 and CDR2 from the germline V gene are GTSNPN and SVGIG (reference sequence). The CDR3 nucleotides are TGTGCCTGGAGTATTATGAGAGGGACTGGAAACACCATATATTTT. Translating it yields CAWSIMRGTGNTIYF.